This entry describes one T cell receptor (beta chain). Its antigen is as yet unknown. V was clipped by 1 base and J by 4 bases; unmatched bases: 6. CDR1 and CDR2 from the germline V gene are MGHRA and YSYEKL. The CDR3 loop spans 15 amino acids. This sample was included in a study of beta chain features in type 1 diabetes. The authors sorted CD4+ naive, central memory, regulatory and stem cell-like memory cells via CD45RO/CCR7/CD25/CD127/CD95/CD27. Expressed TCRB transcripts were sequenced because the entire RNA isolate underwent reverse transcription. The method was immunoSEQ multiplex PCR; TCRdb's version includes in-frame clones alone and lacks a portion of them. The sample has 200,000 to 250,000 clones; roughly 14% are singletons. Broader study findings: In every one of the four CD4+ subsets, TCRB CDR3s were moderately but significantly shorter in Type 1 diabetes patients.

Sequenced: naive CD4+ T cells from blood. The receptor's source is a woman between 40 and 50 years old in good health. This chain joins TRBV4-1 and TRBJ1-2; 7 bases are a match to TRBD1. CDR3: CASSQGDRTLYGYTF. CDR3 DNA sequence: TGCGCCAGCAGCCAAGGGGACAGAACCCTCTATGGCTACACCTTC.